This T cell receptor (beta chain) stems from a study of shared clonotypes between healthy human individuals (TCRdb year 2020). In the study overall: The cohort included a few men and a couple of women between 18 and 49 years of age. Between about 0.8 and 9 billion PBMCs per donor were obtained by leukapheresis. Libraries were prepared and TCR repertoires were sequenced by different laboratories using diverse techniques, in order to increase sequencing depth and limit assay-specific biases. To estimate repertoire size and how much clonotypes are shared between individuals, the study performed deep sequencing of blood TCR repertoires from roughly five healthy adults. What the research found in general, with its limitations: Pairwise subsampling led to the expectation that sequencing depth would affect the degree of clonotype sharing among donors. The small number of donors limited the genetic and exposure-history diversity represented. Sampling was restricted to blood, and TCR repertoires in tissue are likely to differ from TCR repertoires in blood.

Using the deep immunoSEQ assay, multiplex PCR amplified TCR CDR3 regions from genomic DNA. For each cell subset, the extracted genomic DNA was distributed evenly across all wells of several immunoSEQ 96-well plates, and each plate served as one replicate. Each replicate PCR for unsorted PBMC received 250 to 300 ng genomic DNA, equal to approximately 30,000 T cell genomes. Ten immunoSEQ deep assay plates were used to sequence unsorted PBMC genomic DNA. Purified libraries were quantified with a Qubit 3.0 fluorometer, sized on a Bioanalyzer 2100, and re-quantified with the KAPA Library Quantification kit. Every immunoSEQ 96-well plate was sequenced on a dedicated single-read 150-cycle Illumina NextSeq 550 flow cell. The authors processed their data as follows. Because the immunoSEQ output held only junctional sequences and lacked quality scores, the filtering could not match the filtering applied to full-length reads. Sequences were annotated with PyIR, a Python wrapper for IgBLAST v1.9, using IMGT germline references to assign V/J genes and CDR3. Reads with weak V/J assignments (E-value above 1e-6), missing CDR3, stop codons, out-of-frame junctions, or ambiguous translated residues were removed. V3J clonotypes were defined by identical inferred V gene, J gene, and CDR3 amino acid sequence. To compute the percentage overlap between repertoires, the number of shared unique clonotypes was divided by the size of the smaller repertoire. Three approaches were used to assess repertoire richness: RTK rarefaction, the Chao1 estimator, and Recon v2.1 estimates of unobserved clonotypes. Drawn from immuneACCESS, this table holds only the in-frame rearrangements with V and J called that TCRdb kept. Clones are partly lost; checked studies trace under half to an unresolved V gene and leave the rest unexplained. V, J and clone size were drawn from that table, and D and trimming were deduced from the DNA. This sample has about 520,000 clones in its table, and approximately 82% of those were observed once. Together, the top ten hold more than 10% of the sample.

The donors were healthy, HIV-negative adults who had no recently reported acute infections or vaccinations. Every donor was a Caucasian adult residing in Nashville, Tennessee, USA. For unsorted samples, tens of millions of PBMCs were counted, and genomic DNA was extracted using the QIAamp DNA Blood Mini kit. Blood was obtained by leukapheresis, after which PBMCs were separated by Ficoll-Histopaque density gradient centrifugation and cryopreserved in liquid nitrogen vapor phase. Measured from the cysteine to the phenylalanine, the CDR3 is 14 residues long. Only the CDR3 region is kept as DNA, spanning 42 bases read in frame from base 1. After removal of 6 bases from V and 0 bases from J, the junction retains 5 bases not matched to a gene. The germline V gene provides CDR1 KGHSH and CDR2 LQKENI. Details on this clone: This receptor's antigen is unknown. The sample holds no much larger clone one base away, and base qualities are not on file.

The source is a woman aged 40 to 55 in good health. Some clones in this sample may be carry-over from other donors' samples. The rearrangement combines TRBV18 with TRBJ2-7; 7 bases in the junction line up with TRBD2. Sequenced input: PBMCs. The CDR3 has the sequence CASSSPSGSYEQYF. DNA sequence: TGTGCCAGCTCGTCTCCTAGCGGCTCCTACGAGCAGTACTTC.